Listed here are 24 T cell receptor beta chains from one sample, sequenced in a study of blood T cell repertoires in COVID-19. The data were produced by immunoSEQ multiplex PCR, yet TCRdb's version contains in-frame clones alone and is incomplete. The data show 150,000 or so clones, around four fifths seen once. The source material was peripheral blood. Every receptor here comes from a woman aged 55-69 years with acute or convalescent COVID-19.

This chain joins TRBV7-2 and TRBJ2-1; D possibly corresponds to TRBD2 (5 bases). Trimming took 5 bases from V and 5 from J, leaving 10 bases between them. Germline CDR1 reads SGHTA; CDR2 reads FQGNSA. This CDR3 has 13 amino acids. CDR3 region: CASSGTRNNEQFF. The CDR3 DNA sequence: TGTGCCAGCAGCGGCACTAGAAACAATGAGCAGTTCTTC.

The CDR3 reads CASSWRPSGGPRDTQYF. CDR3 bases: TGTGCCAGCAGCTGGCGGCCTAGCGGGGGTCCCAGGGATACGCAGTATTTT. The chain is built from TRBV5-5 and TRBJ2-3; 10 bases fit TRBD2. This CDR3 has 17 amino acids. The germline V gene has CDR1 SGHKS and CDR2 YYEKEE (reference sequence). V gave up 3 bases and J gave up 6 bases; unmatched junction bases: 13.

The V and J genes are TRBV6-5 and TRBJ2-5, with 9 bases that match TRBD1. The CDR3 runs 15 residues. Trimming cost V 6 bases and J 1 base; bases outside gene matches: 6. From germline, CDR1 is MNHEY and CDR2 SVGAGI. The CDR3 DNA follows: TGTGCCAGCAGGCCGACAGGGGGTCCCCAAGAGACCCAGTACTTC. Encoded protein: CASRPTGGPQETQYF.

The genes are TRBV7-2 and TRBJ1-5; D is undetermined. The CDR3 extends over 15 amino acids. The germline gives CDR1 SGHTA, CDR2 FQGNSA. Trimming removed 1 base from V and 3 bases from J, with 10 bases in between. CDR3 DNA: TGTGCCAGCAGCTTAGGAGACACCCACAATCAGCCCCAGCATTTT. As protein: CASSLGDTHNQPQHF.

The rearrangement uses TRBV5-1 and TRBJ1-5, with 10 bases lining up with TRBD1. In germline, CDR1 is SGHRS, CDR2 YFSETQ. J lost 4 bases, V lost 1 base, and 5 bases had no gene match. This CDR3 is 16 amino acids long. The DNA of the CDR3 is TGCGCCAGCAGCTTGCGACCGGGACAGGGGAATCAGCCCCAGCATTTT. Its translation is CASSLRPGQGNQPQHF.

The CDR3 DNA reads as TGTGCCAGCAGCTCACGGGGAGGTTACTATGGCTACACCTTC. Translating it yields CASSSRGGYYGYTF. This chain uses TRBV11-3 with TRBJ1-2; D unclear. Trimming cost V 4 bases and J 3 bases, with 12 bases left between them. Germline V gives CDR1 SGHNT, CDR2 YENEEA. The CDR3 spans 14 residues.

V is TRBV7-2 and J is TRBJ1-1, with D perhaps TRBD1 (6 bases). Germline-derived CDR1 and CDR2 are SGHTA and FQGNSA. Trimming stripped 5 bases from V and 0 bases from J, with 16 bases between. CDR3 length equals 16 residues. The CDR3 reads CASSITGSGVNTEAFF. In DNA, the CDR3 is TGTGCCAGCAGCATAACAGGGAGTGGGGTGAACACTGAAGCTTTCTTT.

This chain links TRBV7-6 with TRBJ2-5; TRBD2 agrees at 7 bases. Trimming removed 0 bases from V and 3 bases from J; junction bases left unmatched: 1. The CDR3 length is 14 residues. Germline CDR1 SGHVS, CDR2 FNYEAQ. The CDR3 spells CASSLARGKETQYF. Here the CDR3 DNA reads TGTGCCAGCAGCTTAGCGCGGGGGAAAGAGACCCAGTACTTC. Filled out from reference TRBV7-6 and TRBJ2-5, the complete variable domain reads GAGVSQSPRYKVTKRGQDVALRCDPISGHVSLYWYRQALGQGPEFLTYFNYEAQQDKSGLPNDRFSAERPEGSISTLTIQRTEQRDSAMYRCASSLARGKETQYFGPGTRLLVL.

This sequence joins TRBV20-1 and TRBJ1-2; D uncertain. The CDR3 is 10 residues long. Germline V CDR1 and CDR2: DFQATT, SNEGSKA (reference sequence). V lost 1 base to trimming and J lost 8 bases, with 5 bases between them. CDR3 amino acids: CSARAEGYTF. The CDR3 DNA follows: TGCAGTGCTAGAGCGGAGGGCTACACCTTC.

This clone was seen just once. The CDR3 DNA reads TGTGCCAGCAGCTTACGGGGGGGCCAGCCAGATACGCAGTATTTT. This gives the protein CASSLRGGQPDTQYF. The J gene is TRBJ2-3, the V gene TRBV7-2; 8 positions match TRBD2. CDR3 length: 15 residues. V lost 2 bases, J lost 4 bases, and 5 bases stayed unmatched. Germline-derived CDR1 and CDR2 are SGHTA and FQGNSA.

The chain has TRBV25-1 and TRBJ1-4; weak D call: TRBD1 (6 bases). V was trimmed by 0 bases and J by 6 bases, leaving 11 bases between them. Germline V gene sequence: CDR1 MGHDK, CDR2 SYGVNS. The CDR3 sequence is 15 residues long. The CDR3 spells CASSEYSRGDEKLFF. The CDR3 DNA follows: TGTGCCAGCAGTGAATATTCCAGGGGAGATGAAAAACTGTTTTTT.

This chain connects TRBV27 to TRBJ2-7, with TRBD2 identical over 7 bases. The CDR3 extends over 12 amino acids. From germline, CDR1 is MNHEY and CDR2 SMNVEV (reference sequence). V lost 2 bases, J lost 10 bases, and 5 bases stayed unmatched. As DNA, the CDR3 is TGTGCCAGCAGTTTACGAGGGAGGGAACAGTACTTC. Its protein product is CASSLRGREQYF.

The chain couples TRBV29-1 to TRBJ2-2; 7 bases match TRBD2. Germline V lookup: CDR1 SQVTM, CDR2 ANQGSEA. The CDR3 extends over 14 amino acids. V shed 3 bases and J 1 base; nucleotides not matched to a gene: 2. CDR3 protein: CSVEVAGNTGELFF. In nucleotides, the CDR3 is TGCAGCGTTGAGGTAGCGGGGAACACCGGGGAGCTGTTTTTT.

The rearrangement joins TRBV24-1 to TRBJ1-1; D unresolved. Germline-derived CDR1 and CDR2 are KGHDR and SFDVKD. This CDR3 contains 13 residues. V was shortened by 3 bases and J by 1 base, with 5 bases between the two germline ends. CDR3 in amino acids: CATSDPPNTEAFF. As DNA, the CDR3 is TGTGCCACCAGTGATCCTCCGAACACTGAAGCTTTCTTT.

The genes are TRBV18 and TRBJ2-2; D might be TRBD1 (6 bases). The germline V and J ends were trimmed by 4 bases and 0 bases, with 15 bases remaining between them. From germline, CDR1 is KGHSH and CDR2 LQKENI. The CDR3 is 17 amino acids. The CDR3, as DNA: TGTGCCAGCTCACAAACAGGGAGTACAGCGAACACCGGGGAGCTGTTTTTT. Its protein product is CASSQTGSTANTGELFF.

The chain recombines TRBV5-1 with TRBJ1-2; 10 bases are shared with TRBD1. V shed 7 bases and J 6 bases; nucleotides not matched to a gene: 15. From germline, CDR1 is SGHRS and CDR2 YFSETQ. This CDR3 contains 16 residues. The CDR3 loop reads CASSDPATGGADGYTF. DNA of the CDR3: TGCGCCAGCTCGGACCCGGCGACAGGGGGCGCAGATGGCTACACCTTC.

The chain recombines TRBV6-5 with TRBJ2-4; 11 bases are shared with TRBD1. With V trimmed by 5 bases and J by 8 bases, 8 bases remained unmatched. This CDR3 is built from 15 residues. Germline V gives CDR1 MNHEY, CDR2 SVGAGI. The CDR3 here is CASSPGQGAGDIQYF. The CDR3 DNA is TGTGCCAGCAGTCCCGGACAGGGGGCTGGAGACATTCAGTACTTC.

The genes are TRBV5-1 and TRBJ1-2; TRBD1 aligns across 11 bases. CDR1 is SGHRS and CDR2 is YFSETQ in the germline V gene. The CDR3 sequence is 15 residues long. V lost 2 bases to trimming and J lost 5 bases; unmatched junction nucleotides: 5. The CDR3: CASSFAGQGAYGYTF. CDR3 in DNA: TGCGCCAGCAGCTTCGCAGGACAGGGGGCGTATGGCTACACCTTC.

The chain employs TRBV3-1 (or the pseudogene TRBV3-2) and TRBJ2-7; possibly TRBD2 for D (7 bases). Per the germline V gene, CDR1 is LGHDT and CDR2 is YNNKEL (reference sequence). The V end lost 0 bases, the J end lost 3 bases, and 21 bases lay between the germline ends. CDR3 length: 18 amino acids. CDR3 sequence (DNA): TGTGCCAGCAGCCAAGACCTTAAGGGGGTAGCGGGTTACTACGAGCAGTACTTC. It yields the protein CASSQDLKGVAGYYEQYF.

J is TRBJ1-1 and V is TRBV6-5; D not resolved. Trimming took 2 bases from V and 0 from J, leaving 7 bases between them. The CDR3 is 14 amino acids. Germline CDR1 is MNHEY and CDR2 is SVGAGI. For the CDR3, the DNA is TGTGCCAGCAGTTACGAGGGTATGAACACTGAAGCTTTCTTT. Translating gives CASSYEGMNTEAFF.

The genes are TRBV7-9 and TRBJ1-6; D unresolved. The CDR3 sequence is 13 residues long. CDR1 is SEHNR and CDR2 is FQNEAQ in the germline V gene (reference sequence). Trimming pared 1 base from V and 8 bases from J, leaving 6 bases between. The CDR3 DNA reads as TGTGCCAGCAGCTTAGTGCTAGATTCACCCCTCCACTTT. Translation gives CASSLVLDSPLHF. The variable domain in full, with the rest retrieved from reference TRBV7-9 and TRBJ1-6, is DTGVSQNPRHKITKRGQNVTFRCDPISEHNRLYWYRQTLGQGPEFLTYFQNEAQLEKSRLLSDRFSAERPKGSFSTLEIQRTEQGDSAMYLCASSLVLDSPLHFGNGTRLTVT.

The chain joins TRBV4-2 to TRBJ1-4; D gene uncertain. This CDR3 spans 15 amino acids. V lost 0 bases, J lost 8 bases, and 13 bases lay in between. CDR1 is LGHNA, CDR2 YNFKEQ, per germline. The CDR3 reads CASSQEGRRAEKLFF. CDR3 DNA sequence: TGTGCCAGCAGCCAAGAGGGCAGGCGGGCGGAAAAACTGTTTTTT.

This clone was observed a few times. The chain is built from TRBV7-6 and TRBJ1-2; 7 bases fit TRBD1. Germline V lookup: CDR1 SGHVS, CDR2 FNYEAQ. The V gene end was trimmed by 5 bases and the J gene end by 2 bases; junction bases not matched to a gene: 11. The CDR3 consists of 16 residues. The CDR3 region is CASSQDPGTDNYGYTF. In DNA, the CDR3 is TGTGCCAGCAGCCAAGACCCCGGGACAGACAACTATGGCTACACCTTC.

The J gene is TRBJ2-5, the V gene TRBV6-5; 10 bases line up with TRBD2. The V gene's germline CDR1 is MNHEY and CDR2 SVGAGI. V lost 5 bases, J lost 8 bases, and 11 bases stayed unmatched. The CDR3 is 15 amino acids. The chain's CDR3 is CASSRTSGGVLTQYF. CDR3 sequence (DNA): TGTGCCAGCAGTCGGACTAGCGGTGGGGTCCTAACCCAGTACTTC.